This TCR beta chain appears in the sequencing data of a study of STAT5B mutations in CD4+ large granular lymphocyte leukemia. Buffy coats from healthy blood donors served as controls. This clone has a handful of counts. Its target is not known. Data came from immunoSEQ multiplex PCR; TCRdb stores just in-frame clones and leaves some out. Of fewer than 35,000 clones listed, more than 55% are singletons. This CDR3 has 12 residues. Germline assignment: CDR1 SEHNR and CDR2 FQNEAQ (reference sequence). V lost 1 base and J 3 bases, leaving 3 bases between the germline ends. Points from the study as a whole: Patient CD4-sorted repertoires stayed more clonal than healthy ones after leukemic-clone removal. 8/27 top patient clones versus 2/35 control clones were TRBV06-family. 25% of private leukemic clonotypes occurred rarely in other patients' non-leukemic repertoires.

This receptor was identified in a human donor in good health. Sequencing was carried out using CD4+ T cells from blood buffy coats. This chain connects TRBV7-9 to TRBJ1-2; D not resolved. The DNA for the CDR3 is TGTGCCAGCAGCTTAGGCGACTATGGCTACACCTTC. Encoded protein: CASSLGDYGYTF.